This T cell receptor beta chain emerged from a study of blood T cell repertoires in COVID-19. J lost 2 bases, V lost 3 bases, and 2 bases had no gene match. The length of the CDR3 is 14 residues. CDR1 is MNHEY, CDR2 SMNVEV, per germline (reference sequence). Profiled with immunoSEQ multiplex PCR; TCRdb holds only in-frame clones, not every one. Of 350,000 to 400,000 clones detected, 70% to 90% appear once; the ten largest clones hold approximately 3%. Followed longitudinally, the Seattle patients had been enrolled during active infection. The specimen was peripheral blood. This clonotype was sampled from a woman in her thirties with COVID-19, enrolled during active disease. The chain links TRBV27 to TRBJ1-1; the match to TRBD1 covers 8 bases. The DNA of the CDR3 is TGTGCCAGCAGTTTGTCAGGGGGCAACACTGAAGCTTTCTTT. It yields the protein CASSLSGGNTEAFF.